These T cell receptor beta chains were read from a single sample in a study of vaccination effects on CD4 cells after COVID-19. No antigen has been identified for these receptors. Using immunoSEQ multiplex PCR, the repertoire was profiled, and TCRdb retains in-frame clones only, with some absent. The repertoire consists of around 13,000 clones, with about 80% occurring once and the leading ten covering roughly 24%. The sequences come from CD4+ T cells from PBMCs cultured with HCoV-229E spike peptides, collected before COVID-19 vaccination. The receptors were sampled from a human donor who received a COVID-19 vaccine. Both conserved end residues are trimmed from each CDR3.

ASRQRGTNTGELF,TRBJ2-2,TRBV7-2
ASSLEAYTQY,TRBJ2-3,TRBV7-9
ASSPVNRGTYEQY,TRBJ2-7,TRBV25-1
ASSLDPSSNTEAF,TRBJ1-1,TRBV11-2
ASSQALTGVEVYEQY,TRBJ2-7,TRBV3-1/TRBV3-2
ASSLWGGGAAWYEQY,TRBJ2-7,TRBV7-8
ASRQGKAGYEQY,TRBJ2-7,TRBV14
ASSERASPLH,TRBJ1-6,TRBV2
ASSFPYNEQF,TRBJ2-1,TRBV28
ASSLVEGSPLH,TRBJ1-6,TRBV11-3
AISRQTNYGYT,TRBJ1-2,TRBV10-3
ASSQKRGSSTDTQY,TRBJ2-3,TRBV14
ASSDRGEETQY,TRBJ2-5,TRBV2
ASSSTDTQY,TRBJ2-3,TRBV7-2
ASSGQASGNTIY,TRBJ1-3,TRBV5-5
ASSQEPTLFLGWGYT,TRBJ1-2,TRBV4-3
ASSSGTGGDYGYT,TRBJ1-2,TRBV7-9
ASSVGTLVNNEQF,TRBJ2-1,TRBV9
ASSAVWTRYSNQPQH,TRBJ1-5,TRBV6-4
ASSLNGSPYEQY,TRBJ2-7,TRBV7-9
ASSLTGVFYNEQF,TRBJ2-1,TRBV7-9